The next 16 T cell receptor beta chains were all read from a single sample in a study of T cells in Graves' hyperthyroidism and ophthalmopathy. The CDR3 regions of TCR beta were amplified from RNA transcripts. TCR CDR3 underwent first-round RT-PCR with the HTBI primer set. MiXCR, applied by TCRdb to the multiplex PCR reads, yields one record per CDR3 protein. There are more than 600,000 distinct CDR3 sequences in the sample; roughly 15% occur only once, and around 7.7% lies in the top ten. What was sequenced was blood. The receptors originated from a man aged 18-30 years with Graves' hyperthyroidism.

The chain couples TRBV5-1 to TRBJ1-2; D is unresolved. V dropped 7 bases and J dropped 7 bases, with 14 bases sitting between them. This CDR3 contains 12 residues. Germline values: CDR1 SGHRS, CDR2 YFSETQ. As DNA, the CDR3 is TGCGCCAGCTCAACTCAACGGGGTGGCTACACCTTC. The encoded protein is CASSTQRGGYTF.

This clonotype was picked up a small number of times. The chain carries TRBV20-1 and TRBJ1-5; perhaps TRBD1 as D (6 bases). The CDR3 loop spans 15 amino acids. Germline V lookup: CDR1 DFQATT, CDR2 SNEGSKA (reference sequence). Between the trimmed V and J ends, which lost 1 base and 6 bases, there was a span of 16 bases. CDR3 sequence reads: CSARGVSGARQPQHF. The DNA of the CDR3 is TGCAGTGCTAGAGGGGTTTCAGGGGCACGTCAGCCCCAGCATTTT.

A remark on this clonotype: With a much larger clone just one base away, this may be a read error. CDR3 region: CASCLAGAQDEQFF. The CDR3 DNA reads TGTGCCAGCTGCTTAGCGGGAGCACAAGATGAGCAGTTCTTC. The genes are TRBV2 and TRBJ2-1; 9 positions match TRBD2. Trimming took 8 bases from V and 8 from J; bases not matched to a gene: 10. Per the germline V gene, CDR1 is SNHLY and CDR2 is FYNNEI. This CDR3 region has 14 residues.

This clonotype was counted only a few times. The chain recombines TRBV9 with TRBJ1-1; D is unclear. V shed 0 bases and J shed 1 base, with 7 bases lying between them. The germline V gene has CDR1 SGDLS and CDR2 YYNGEE. The CDR3 covers 14 residues. This CDR3 reads CASSVVPENTEAFF. The CDR3 region has the DNA TGTGCCAGCAGCGTAGTTCCAGAGAACACTGAAGCTTTCTTT. The full variable domain, its missing parts supplied by reference TRBV9 and TRBJ1-1, is DSGVTQTPKHLITATGQRVTLRCSPRSGDLSVYWYQQSLDQGLQFLIQYYNGEERAKGNILERFSAQQFPDLHSELNLSSLELGDSALYFCASSVVPENTEAFFGQGTRLTVV.

This clonotype was seen only a few times. The chain has TRBV15 and TRBJ2-1; 13 bases fit TRBD2. With V trimmed by 5 bases and J by 10 bases, 8 bases remained unmatched. Germline loops: CDR1 LNHNV, CDR2 YYDKDF (reference sequence). CDR3 length: 15 amino acids. The CDR3 bases are TGTGCCACCAGCGGATCCGGGACTAGCGGGGACGAGCAGTTCTTC. Its protein is CATSGSGTSGDEQFF.

With regard to this clonotype: A much bigger clone sits one base away, suggesting this may be a read error. V gene TRBV7-9 combines with J gene TRBJ2-2, with 9 bases fitting TRBD1. The V gene's germline CDR1 is SEHNR and CDR2 FQNEAQ (reference sequence). The CDR3 is made up of 14 amino acids. The CDR3: CASWDRDRTEELFF. The CDR3 DNA reads as TGTGCCAGCTGGGACAGGGATCGCACCGAGGAGCTGTTTTTT.

The chain joins TRBV20-1 to TRBJ2-3, with 7 positions matching TRBD1. This CDR3 is 17 amino acids long. Germline V gives CDR1 DFQATT, CDR2 SNEGSKA (reference sequence). Trimming cost V 0 bases and J 5 bases; bases outside gene matches: 14. The CDR3 coding sequence is TGCAGTGCTAGAGAAGGGGGCGGATACCAGGGGAAAGATACGCAGTATTTT. It yields the protein CSAREGGGYQGKDTQYF.

This clonotype appeared many times. The chain uses TRBV7-2 and TRBJ2-3, with D perhaps matching TRBD1 (5 bases). The CDR3 extends over 13 amino acids. Germline V gene data show CDR1 as SGHTA and CDR2 as FQGNSA. Trimming cost V 4 bases and J 2 bases, with 7 bases left between them. The CDR3 is CASSWGATDTQYF. DNA of the CDR3: TGTGCCAGCAGCTGGGGCGCCACAGATACGCAGTATTTT. Complete variable domain (other parts from reference TRBV7-2 and TRBJ2-3): GAGVSQSPSNKVTEKGKDVELRCDPISGHTALYWYRQSLGQGLEFLIYFQGNSAPDKSGLPSDRFSAERTGGSVSTLTIQRTQQEDSAVYLCASSWGATDTQYFGPGTRLTVL.

The chain couples TRBV20-1 to TRBJ2-7, with 9 nucleotides matching TRBD2. The V and J ends lost 1 base and 0 bases, in that order; junction bases with no gene match: 19. Germline V CDR1 and CDR2: DFQATT, SNEGSKA (reference sequence). CDR3 size: 20 residues. The CDR3 here is CSARGGRGGGGGGSSYEQYF. The DNA for the CDR3 is TGCAGTGCTAGAGGGGGGCGGGGGGGGGGGGGGGGAGGAAGCTCCTACGAGCAGTACTTC.

The rearrangement joins TRBV19 to TRBJ2-5; 8 nucleotides agree with TRBD1. The trim removed 5 bases at V and 5 bases at J, leaving 7 bases unmatched. The CDR3 sequence is 14 residues long. CDR1 is LNHDA and CDR2 is SQIVND in the germline V gene (reference sequence). The CDR3 region has the DNA TGTGCCAGTAGTGACGGGACAGGATGGGAGACCCAGTACTTC. Amino acid sequence: CASSDGTGWETQYF.

The chain links TRBV6-1 to TRBJ2-3; D is undetermined. V was pared by 6 bases and J by 0 bases, with 13 bases between. The germline V gene encodes CDR1 MNHNS and CDR2 SASEGT. The CDR3 covers 15 residues. The CDR3, as DNA: TGTGCCAGCAGCTCTCCGGCCGCTAGCACAGATACGCAGTATTTT. Translated: CASSSPAASTDTQYF.

V usage is TRBV20-1 and J usage is TRBJ2-5; 12 positions match TRBD1. From germline, CDR1 is DFQATT and CDR2 SNEGSKA (reference sequence). The CDR3 extends over 14 amino acids. CDR3 sequence reads: CRAGTGGREETQYF. The DNA for the CDR3 is TGCAGAGCCGGGACAGGGGGCCGGGAAGAGACCCAGTACTTC.

This chain links TRBV2 with TRBJ1-4; D remains ambiguous. V lost 4 bases and J lost 0, with 9 bases in between. The CDR3 sequence is 15 residues long. Germline V gene lookup returns CDR1 SNHLY and CDR2 FYNNEI. This chain's CDR3 is CASSGTTATNEKLFF. The DNA of the CDR3 is TGTGCCAGCAGTGGGACCACTGCAACTAATGAAAAACTGTTTTTT.

This clonotype has a handful of counts. The CDR3, as DNA: TGTGCCAGTAGACGACGTCCGTTGGCCGCCTACAATGAGCAGTTCTTC. Translating it yields CASRRRPLAAYNEQFF. The J gene is TRBJ2-1, the V gene TRBV19; D is unclear. The CDR3 is 16 amino acids. Germline CDR1 and CDR2: LNHDA and SQIVND (reference sequence). V shed 6 bases and J shed 2 bases, with 17 bases lying between them.

This clonotype was observed a handful of times. The chain recombines TRBV6-2 or TRBV6-3 with TRBJ2-1; 7 bases agree with TRBD2. CDR1 is MNHEY and CDR2 is SVGEGT in the germline V gene. This CDR3 has 13 amino acids. The V and J ends lost 6 bases and 9 bases, in that order; junction bases with no gene match: 8. CDR3 amino acids: CASRGGRTGEQFF. CDR3 bases: TGTGCCAGCAGGGGCGGGAGAACAGGTGAGCAGTTCTTC.

The chain uses TRBV20-1 and TRBJ1-5, with a possible D match to TRBD1 (5 bases). The CDR3 consists of 13 residues. The ends were cut back, 2 bases at V and 4 bases at J, with 9 bases in the middle. Germline lookup yields CDR1 DFQATT and CDR2 SNEGSKA (reference sequence). CDR3 DNA sequence: TGCAGTGCTAGAATGGGGGTGAATCAGCCCCAGCATTTT. Amino acids: CSARMGVNQPQHF.